The 26 T cell receptor beta chains below all came from one sample that was sequenced in a study of identical twins. One entry per CDR3 protein, called by TCRdb with MiXCR from the 5' RACE reads. The sample contains 700,000 to 950,000 distinct CDR3 sequences, about 12% of which appear only once. In addition, the sample was reused for a study of yellow fever vaccine responses in identical twins.

The sequenced sample consisted of PBMCs. The source is a woman in her late teens or twenties in good health.

This clonotype was detected a few times. This chain uses TRBV12-3 or TRBV12-4 with TRBJ2-1; D perhaps matches TRBD1 (6 bases). The CDR3 consists of 13 residues. The V and J ends lost 7 bases and 3 bases respectively, with 10 bases between them. For the CDR3, the DNA is TGTGCCAGCATGGAGGACAGCTACAATGAGCAGTTCTTC. Translation gives CASMEDSYNEQFF.

The J gene is TRBJ1-3, the V gene TRBV9; D remains unclear. This CDR3 comprises 16 residues. Per the germline V gene, CDR1 is SGDLS and CDR2 is YYNGEE. V shed 0 bases and J shed 0 bases, with 10 bases lying between them. CDR3 sequence: CASSVATGPSGNTIYF. CDR3 nucleotide sequence: TGTGCCAGCAGCGTAGCTACCGGACCCTCTGGAAACACCATATATTTT.

V and J are TRBV28 and TRBJ2-7, with 10 bases matching TRBD2. Per the germline V gene, CDR1 is MDHEN and CDR2 is SYDVKM. The CDR3 has 14 amino acids. With 2 bases clipped from V and 6 bases from J, the junction kept 4 bases outside the gene matches. The CDR3 coding sequence is TGTGCCAGCAGTTTACTAGCGGGGGTCGGCGAGCAGTACGTC. Amino acids: CASSLLAGVGEQYV.

This clonotype was seen a handful of times. V usage is TRBV5-6 and J usage is TRBJ1-1; D call uncertain. The germline gives CDR1 SGHDT, CDR2 YYEEEE. The CDR3 runs 14 residues. The germline V and J ends were trimmed by 4 bases and 2 bases, with 12 bases remaining between them. The CDR3 reads CASSLLVLNTEAFF. The CDR3 DNA follows: TGTGCCAGCAGCCTTCTTGTCCTAAACACTGAAGCTTTCTTT.

The chain employs TRBV12-5 and TRBJ2-5, with D unclear. The CDR3 is made up of 17 amino acids. CDR1 and CDR2 (germline): LGHNT, FRNRAP. Trimming took off 3 bases at V and 0 bases at J, with 17 bases between the two ends. In nucleotides, the CDR3 is TGTGCTAGTGGTTTTTACTCTGGCGATCAGTACCAAGAGACCCAGTACTTC. Its protein product is CASGFYSGDQYQETQYF.

This clonotype was observed many times. V and J are TRBV7-9 and TRBJ1-5; 10 positions agree with TRBD1. Germline values: CDR1 SEHNR, CDR2 FQNEAQ (reference sequence). J was trimmed by 6 bases and V by 4 bases; bases with no gene match: 3. The CDR3 runs to 14 residues. CDR3: CASSSGQGVQPQHF. CDR3 DNA sequence: TGTGCCAGCAGCTCCGGACAGGGGGTTCAGCCCCAGCATTTT. The full variable domain, completed using reference TRBV7-9 and TRBJ1-5, is DTGVSQNPRHKITKRGQNVTFRCDPISEHNRLYWYRQTLGQGPEFLTYFQNEAQLEKSRLLSDRFSAERPKGSFSTLEIQRTEQGDSAMYLCASSSGQGVQPQHFGDGTRLSIL.

This chain connects TRBV29-1 to TRBJ2-2; TRBD2 agrees at 11 bases. V lost 4 bases and J lost 8; bases outside the gene matches: 9. CDR1 is SQVTM and CDR2 is ANQGSEA in the germline V gene. CDR3 length equals 15 residues. The chain's CDR3 is CSVVSGGAYSGELFF. CDR3 in DNA: TGCAGCGTTGTTAGCGGGGGGGCCTACTCTGGGGAGCTGTTTTTT.

J is TRBJ1-5 and V is TRBV4-1; D remains unclear. The ends were cut back, 0 bases at V and 0 bases at J, with 12 bases in the middle. This CDR3 contains 17 residues. From germline, CDR1 is MGHRA and CDR2 YSYEKL. This chain's CDR3 is CASSQEGGRNSNQPQHF. The DNA for the CDR3 is TGCGCCAGCAGCCAAGAGGGCGGACGGAATAGCAATCAGCCCCAGCATTTT.

This clonotype was observed a few times. This may be a read error: a much more frequent sequence differs by one nucleotide. The chain uses TRBV12-3 or TRBV12-4 and TRBJ2-1; D unresolved. Deletions cut 3 bases from V and 8 bases from J, with 5 bases between. The CDR3 is 11 residues long. DNA for the CDR3: TGTGCCAGCAGTTTCAGCCATGAGCAGTTCTTC. Translated, it gives CASSFSHEQFF.

This clonotype came up many times. V gene TRBV25-1 combines with J gene TRBJ2-5; D might be TRBD1 (5 bases). V lost 1 base to trimming and J lost 1 base, with 13 bases between them. CDR3 size: 16 residues. Germline V gene data show CDR1 as MGHDK and CDR2 as SYGVNS. The CDR3 nucleotides read TGTGCCAGCAGTGAATCTGTCAGGGTGGTCCAAGAGACCCAGTACTTC. Translating gives CASSESVRVVQETQYF.

This clonotype has only a few counts. The chain combines TRBV20-1 with TRBJ2-1; the D is unclear. The V end was cut by 1 base, the J end by 8 bases, with 12 bases between. This CDR3 comprises 13 residues. Germline V gives CDR1 DFQATT, CDR2 SNEGSKA (reference sequence). The CDR3 DNA is TGCAGTGCTAGAGTTGTGAGCGTCCATGAGCAGTTCTTC. This codes for CSARVVSVHEQFF.

The J gene is TRBJ2-5, the V gene TRBV5-1; perhaps TRBD1 as D (5 bases). There are 16 residues in the CDR3. Trimming cost V 4 bases and J 0 bases, with 16 bases left between them. CDR1 is SGHRS, CDR2 YFSETQ, per germline. CDR3 DNA sequence: TGCGCCAGCAGCGTGCAGGGATTCAGTTACCAAGAGACCCAGTACTTC. This gives the protein CASSVQGFSYQETQYF.

The genes are TRBV5-1 and TRBJ2-1; a weak D match, TRBD1 (7 bases). V was shortened by 2 bases and J by 6 bases, with 15 bases between the two germline ends. CDR1 and CDR2 from the germline V gene are SGHRS and YFSETQ. There are 15 residues in the CDR3. The CDR3: CASSLSGGLANEQFF. Written as DNA, the CDR3 is TGCGCCAGCAGCTTATCAGGGGGACTTGCCAATGAGCAGTTCTTC.

This clonotype was counted only a few times. The chain joins TRBV24-1 to TRBJ1-5; D gene uncertain. With 4 bases removed from V and 9 bases from J, the gap between germline ends came to 9 bases. This CDR3 spans 12 amino acids. Germline CDR1 is KGHDR and CDR2 is SFDVKD. CDR3 protein: CATSDPTGPQHF. The DNA for the CDR3 is TGTGCCACCAGTGACCCCACGGGGCCCCAGCATTTT.

Ten or more counts support this clonotype. The chain carries TRBV5-1 and TRBJ1-1; no definite D call. Germline V lookup: CDR1 SGHRS, CDR2 YFSETQ. CDR3 size: 16 residues. With 0 bases removed from V and 5 bases from J, the gap between germline ends came to 17 bases. The CDR3 DNA follows: TGCGCCAGCAGCTTGGAGTTAGGGATGATTAAGACTGAAGCTTTCTTT. Protein sequence: CASSLELGMIKTEAFF.

The rearrangement joins TRBV13 to TRBJ2-1; perhaps D is TRBD1 or TRBD2 (5 bases each). This CDR3 comprises 16 residues. Germline values: CDR1 PRHDT, CDR2 FYEKMQ (reference sequence). The V and J ends lost 4 bases and 10 bases respectively, with 23 bases between them. The CDR3 spells CASSSPRDHDNEEQFF. In nucleotides, the CDR3 is TGTGCCAGCAGCTCCCCACGGGACCACGACAATGAAGAGCAGTTCTTC.

V is TRBV9 and J is TRBJ1-3, with D unclear. Germline lookup yields CDR1 SGDLS and CDR2 YYNGEE. This CDR3 is built from 14 residues. With 6 bases removed from V and 2 bases from J, the gap between germline ends came to 12 bases. This chain's CDR3 is CASTRTLAGNTIYF. DNA of the CDR3: TGTGCCAGCACAAGGACCCTGGCTGGAAACACCATATATTTT.

This clonotype was counted a few times. This rearrangement joins TRBV28 to TRBJ1-3; perhaps TRBD1 as D (5 bases). The CDR3 consists of 15 residues. Germline assignment: CDR1 MDHEN and CDR2 SYDVKM. Trimming shortened V by 6 bases and J by 2 bases, and 14 bases separated the two germline ends. Here the CDR3 DNA reads TGTGCCAGCAGCCCCCATGGGGGGGCTGGAAACACCATATATTTT. It encodes CASSPHGGAGNTIYF.

This clonotype was recorded many times. The chain couples TRBV7-2 to TRBJ2-3; no clear D. Germline assignment: CDR1 SGHTA and CDR2 FQGNSA. There are 13 residues in the CDR3. Trimming cost V 6 bases and J 6 bases, with 13 bases left between them. The CDR3 sequence: CASRREPLDTQYF. The CDR3 region has the DNA TGTGCCAGCAGACGAGAGCCGTTGGATACGCAGTATTTT.

There are a few counts of this clonotype. This chain joins TRBV15 and TRBJ2-7, with D possibly matching TRBD1 (6 bases). Germline CDR1 is LNHNV and CDR2 is YYDKDF (reference sequence). Trimming left V 0 bases short and J 3 bases short, with 15 bases between. This CDR3 spans 16 amino acids. For the CDR3, the DNA is TGTGCCACCAGCAGAGAGTCCAGGGGTGAATTCTACGAGCAGTACGTC. Translation: CATSRESRGEFYEQYV.

This clonotype was seen more than once but under ten times. This chain uses TRBV29-1 with TRBJ2-3; maybe TRBD2 (6 bases). Germline V gene data show CDR1 as SQVTM and CDR2 as ANQGSEA. The CDR3 covers 14 residues. The germline V and J ends were trimmed by 4 bases and 3 bases, with 14 bases remaining between them. The CDR3 region is CSVAAVAETDTQYF. The DNA of the CDR3 is TGCAGCGTTGCGGCGGTAGCGGAAACAGATACGCAGTATTTT.

This clonotype was seen many times. The gene calls are TRBV12-3 or TRBV12-4 and TRBJ1-2; the D gene is possibly TRBD1 (6 bases). This CDR3 contains 13 residues. Trimming pared 5 bases from V and 5 bases from J, leaving 12 bases between. The CDR3 here is CASSQGQIYGYTF. The CDR3 region has the DNA TGTGCCAGCAGTCAAGGACAGATTTATGGCTACACCTTC.

The CDR3 is CASSLGGTSGMEEQYF. CDR3 DNA sequence: TGCGCCAGCAGCTTGGGCGGGACTAGCGGGATGGAGGAGCAGTACTTC. The rearrangement uses TRBV5-1 and TRBJ2-7, with 13 positions matching TRBD2. V was clipped by 0 bases and J by 7 bases; unmatched bases: 7. The CDR3 has 16 residues. Looked up from germline, CDR1 is SGHRS and CDR2 is YFSETQ.

This clonotype was seen a handful of times. CDR3 sequence: CASIPNTGVYEQYF. The CDR3, as DNA: TGCGCCAGCATTCCGAATACAGGAGTCTACGAGCAGTACTTC. The rearrangement uses TRBV10-2 and TRBJ2-7; D is possibly TRBD1 (5 bases). The CDR3 covers 14 residues. Trimming left V 7 bases short and J 3 bases short, with 16 bases between. Germline values: CDR1 WSHSY, CDR2 SAAADI.

The chain carries TRBV28 and TRBJ2-1; no reliable D call. The V end lost 3 bases, the J end lost 4 bases, and 13 bases lay between the germline ends. Germline lookup yields CDR1 MDHEN and CDR2 SYDVKM. The CDR3 covers 15 residues. The chain's CDR3 is CASSLSLSPYNEQFF. The DNA of the CDR3 is TGTGCCAGCAGTTTGAGCCTCAGCCCTTACAATGAGCAGTTCTTC.

V is TRBV27 and J is TRBJ2-7; 8 bases map to TRBD1. CDR3 size: 14 residues. V was pared by 5 bases and J by 7 bases, with 10 bases of the junction left unmatched. Germline CDR1 is MNHEY and CDR2 is SMNVEV (reference sequence). The CDR3 DNA follows: TGTGCCAGCAGTCCCGGACAGGGCGTCTTTGAGCAGTACTTC. It yields the protein CASSPGQGVFEQYF.